Shown below are 26 T cell receptor beta chains from a single sample sequenced in a study of blood T cells in healthy people across ages. It was with a sample-barcoded 5' primer and a J-beta primer mix that a second PCR of roughly 7 to 12 cycles was run. Via MiXCR, TCRdb re-called the 5' RACE reads, giving one row per CDR3 protein. The sample lists about 1.1 million distinct CDR3 sequences; about two fifths were seen once. Sequenced sample: blood. Receptors were obtained from a man younger than 35 in good health.

This sequence joins TRBV29-1 and TRBJ2-7; D not resolved. Trimming removed 0 bases from V and 2 bases from J, with 11 bases in between. Germline CDR1 SQVTM, CDR2 ANQGSEA. The CDR3 covers 14 residues. The CDR3 bases are TGCAGCGTTGAAGATGGGAAGTCTACCTACGAGCAGTACTTC. This encodes CSVEDGKSTYEQYF.

The V and J genes are TRBV5-1 and TRBJ2-1; D possibly matches TRBD1 or TRBD2 (5 bases each). The J call could be wrong; TRBJ2-7 is a better fit for the DNA end. The CDR3 is 15 amino acids. CDR1 is SGHRS and CDR2 is YFSETQ in the germline V gene. CDR3 DNA sequence: TGCGCCAGCAGCGGATGGGGGTACTCCTACAATGAGCAGTACTTC. Protein product: CASSGWGYSYNEQYF.

This clonotype was observed a handful of times. This rearrangement joins TRBV10-3 to TRBJ2-1; perhaps TRBD2 as D (6 bases). V lost 2 bases to trimming and J lost 5 bases, with 13 bases between them. Germline V lookup: CDR1 ENHRY, CDR2 SYGVKD. CDR3 length equals 15 residues. The CDR3, as DNA: TGTGCCATCAGTGAGAGGCGGGGCCCCAACAATGAGCAGTTCTTC. Its protein is CAISERRGPNNEQFF.

This clonotype was found once. Since no conserved phenylalanine or tryptophan closes the CDR3, a read error is the likely cause. This chain connects TRBV9 to TRBJ2-3; 7 nucleotides match TRBD2. V lost 4 bases to trimming and J lost 5 bases; unmatched junction nucleotides: 7. This CDR3 has 14 residues. Germline values: CDR1 SGDLS, CDR2 YYNGEE. In DNA form, the CDR3 reads TGTGCCAGCAGCCCTGGGGACTACGAAGATACGCAGTATTCT. Encoded protein: CASSPGDYEDTQYS.

J is TRBJ2-5 and V is TRBV28; TRBD1 or TRBD2 may be the D gene (6 bases each). This CDR3 comprises 16 residues. Looked up from germline, CDR1 is MDHEN and CDR2 is SYDVKM. V lost 2 bases to trimming and J lost 2 bases, with 15 bases between them. The DNA for the CDR3 is TGTGCCAGCAGTTTAGGAGGGGGTGAACCTCAAGAGACCCAGTACTTC. It translates to CASSLGGGEPQETQYF.

This clonotype occurred a few times. The chain links TRBV4-3 to TRBJ1-5; unclear D gene. V shed 1 base and J shed 6 bases, with 13 bases lying between them. Germline V gene sequence: CDR1 LGHNA, CDR2 YSLEER. The CDR3 totals 15 residues. The DNA of the CDR3 is TGCGCCAGCAGCCAAGCACCGATGTCAGGTCAGCCCCAGCATTTT. Translated, it gives CASSQAPMSGQPQHF.

CDR3 loop: CASSAGMRAYSYEQYF. CDR3 coding DNA: TGTGCCAGCAGCGCCGGGATGAGGGCTTACTCCTACGAGCAGTACTTC. The chain has TRBV7-2 and TRBJ2-7; possible D gene TRBD2, 5 bases. The germline V gene has CDR1 SGHTA and CDR2 FQGNSA. CDR3 length: 16 residues. Trimming took 5 bases from V and 0 from J, leaving 17 bases between them.

The J gene is TRBJ1-1, the V gene TRBV20-1; no clear D gene. The CDR3 length is 13 residues. Germline assignment: CDR1 DFQATT and CDR2 SNEGSKA (reference sequence). V dropped 4 bases and J dropped 1 base, with 10 bases sitting between them. CDR3 DNA sequence: TGCAGTGCTAAACAGTATCAGAACACTGAAGCTTTCTTT. This gives the protein CSAKQYQNTEAFF.

This clonotype appeared many times. The CDR3 sequence is CASSEGQIYGYTF. CDR3 coding DNA: TGTGCCAGCAGTGAGGGCCAGATCTATGGCTACACCTTC. V usage is TRBV6-1 and J usage is TRBJ1-2; D unresolved. V lost 3 bases and J 4 bases, leaving 9 bases between the germline ends. CDR1 MNHNS and CDR2 SASEGT come from the germline V gene. The length of the CDR3 is 13 residues.

The chain is built from TRBV5-1 and TRBJ1-1; a possible D gene is TRBD1 (5 bases). The CDR3 runs 13 residues. Trimming took 5 bases from V and 1 from J, leaving 9 bases between them. Germline CDR1 is SGHRS and CDR2 is YFSETQ. The DNA for the CDR3 is TGCGCCAGCAGGCTTCAGGGGAACACTGAAGCTTTCTTT. Its translation is CASRLQGNTEAFF. The whole variable domain, remainder taken from reference TRBV5-1 and TRBJ1-1, is KAGVTQTPRYLIKTRGQQVTLSCSPISGHRSVSWYQQTPGQGLQFLFEYFSETQRNKGNFPGRFSGRQFSNSRSEMNVSTLELGDSALYLCASRLQGNTEAFFGQGTRLTVV.

Details on this clonotype: Mismatch with germline at one junction end may stem from a read error. DNA for the CDR3: TGTGCCAGCAGTGGGCGGACAGGGGGCAATCGGCCCCAGCATTTT. Translation gives CASSGRTGGNRPQHF. The gene calls are TRBV6-1 and TRBJ1-5, with 11 bases aligning to TRBD1. The germline CDR1 and CDR2 sequences are MNHNS and SASEGT. The CDR3 totals 15 residues.

This chain joins TRBV4-3 and TRBJ2-2, with D uncertain. CDR1 is LGHNA, CDR2 YSLEER, per germline. The V gene lost 3 bases and the J gene lost 0 bases, with 8 bases spanning the gap. CDR3 size: 15 residues. The CDR3 reads CASSQEHANTGELFF. The CDR3 coding sequence is TGCGCCAGCAGCCAGGAACACGCGAACACCGGGGAGCTGTTTTTT.

In this sample, this clonotype turned up a few times. V and J are TRBV4-1 and TRBJ1-1, with TRBD1 identical over 7 bases. In germline, CDR1 is MGHRA, CDR2 YSYEKL. There are 14 residues in the CDR3. Losses at the gene ends were 6 bases for V and 1 base for J; bases not matched to a gene: 5. The CDR3 coding sequence is TGCGCCAGCAGTCACGGGACAGCGAACACTGAAGCTTTCTTT. Translating gives CASSHGTANTEAFF.

The chain couples TRBV6-1 to TRBJ2-5; no clear D gene. Trimming took off 7 bases at V and 2 bases at J, with 17 bases between the two ends. Germline CDR1 MNHNS, CDR2 SASEGT. The CDR3 sequence is 15 residues long. CDR3 loop: CASIPGPLRQETQYF. Written as DNA, the CDR3 is TGTGCCAGCATCCCGGGCCCCCTAAGGCAAGAGACCCAGTACTTC.

This clonotype was observed a few times. The DNA of the CDR3 is TGTGCCACCAGCAGAGATATAGGGAACGCAGATACGCAGTATTTT. This codes for CATSRDIGNADTQYF. The chain uses TRBV15 and TRBJ2-3; D unresolved. Germline loops: CDR1 LNHNV, CDR2 YYDKDF (reference sequence). The germline V and J ends were trimmed by 0 bases and 4 bases, with 11 bases remaining between them. The CDR3 contains 15 residues.

This clonotype was detected only a few times. The CDR3 loop reads CASSPTKRRTELYNEQFF. CDR3 nucleotides: TGTGCCAGCAGCCCTACAAAAAGACGGACAGAACTCTACAATGAGCAGTTCTTC. V is TRBV5-6 and J is TRBJ2-1, with D possibly matching TRBD1 (6 bases). Trimming removed 4 bases from V and 3 bases from J, with 23 bases in between. CDR1 and CDR2 (germline): SGHDT, YYEEEE. CDR3 length: 18 residues.

In its sample, this clonotype was seen a few times. The J gene is TRBJ1-2, the V gene TRBV27, with a weak D call TRBD1 (5 bases). CDR3 size: 13 residues. Germline CDR1 MNHEY, CDR2 SMNVEV (reference sequence). Deletions cut 4 bases from V and 4 bases from J, with 10 bases between. CDR3 amino acids: CASSSRGTYGYTF. The CDR3 region has the DNA TGTGCCAGCAGTTCGCGGGGGACCTATGGCTACACCTTC.

J is TRBJ1-2 and V is TRBV6-2 or TRBV6-3; possible D gene TRBD1, 5 bases. This CDR3 spans 14 amino acids. V was pared by 6 bases and J by 6 bases, with 17 bases between. From germline, CDR1 is MNHEY and CDR2 SVGEGT. The CDR3 DNA is TGTGCCAGCAGCCCCACAGGACAAGTACATGGCTACACCTTC. Its protein is CASSPTGQVHGYTF.

This clonotype appeared a few times. In DNA form, the CDR3 reads TGCAGTGCTAGTTTGGCGTCCGGGGGCCCCTCTAACTATGGCTACACCTTC. Translated: CSASLASGGPSNYGYTF. V usage is TRBV20-1 and J usage is TRBJ1-2; D may be TRBD1 (6 bases). Per germline, CDR1 DFQATT and CDR2 SNEGSKA (reference sequence). Trimming left V 3 bases short and J 0 bases short, with 20 bases between. The CDR3 is made up of 17 amino acids.

V and J are TRBV20-1 and TRBJ2-1; 8 nucleotides match TRBD2. The J call is doubtful: the DNA matches TRBJ2-7 better. CDR1 DFQATT and CDR2 SNEGSKA come from the germline V gene (reference sequence). The CDR3 loop spans 15 amino acids. CDR3 amino acids: CSARDPGLANNEQYF. The CDR3, as DNA: TGCAGTGCTAGAGATCCCGGACTAGCCAACAATGAGCAGTACTTC.

The CDR3 sequence: CSARSDYEQYF. Written as DNA, the CDR3 is TGCAGTGCTAGATCCGACTACGAGCAGTACTTC. The chain carries TRBV20-1 and TRBJ2-7, with unresolved D. V lost 2 bases to trimming and J lost 3 bases, with 5 bases between them. This CDR3 has 11 amino acids. In germline, CDR1 is DFQATT, CDR2 SNEGSKA (reference sequence).

This clonotype was counted a few times. The chain combines TRBV9 with TRBJ2-5; 8 bases align to TRBD1. The CDR3 spans 14 residues. The V gene end was trimmed by 0 bases and the J gene end by 11 bases; junction bases not matched to a gene: 9. The V gene's germline CDR1 is SGDLS and CDR2 YYNGEE. Here the CDR3 DNA reads TGTGCCAGCAGCGTAGGCGGAGGGACAGGAGAGCAGTACTTC. It translates to CASSVGGGTGEQYF.

This clonotype turned up a few times. The chain joins TRBV4-1 to TRBJ2-5, with D possibly TRBD1 on 6 matching bases. CDR3 length: 16 amino acids. V was pared by 0 bases and J by 5 bases, with 16 bases between. Germline V CDR1 and CDR2: MGHRA, YSYEKL. The CDR3 bases are TGCGCCAGCAGCCAAGAGCTTGGGCAGGGACACGAGACCCAGTACTTC. Its translation is CASSQELGQGHETQYF.

This clonotype was observed a few times. CDR3 sequence reads: CASSDPEDNEQYF. In nucleotides, the CDR3 is TGTGCCAGCAGTGATCCCGAGGACAATGAGCAGTACTTC. The chain is built from TRBV6-1 and TRBJ2-5; a weak D match, TRBD1 (5 bases). Germline loops: CDR1 MNHNS, CDR2 SASEGT. V was trimmed by 3 bases and J by 11 bases, leaving 16 bases between them. The length of the CDR3 is 13 residues.

The V and J genes are TRBV20-1 and TRBJ2-2; 7 positions agree with TRBD1. The CDR3 covers 15 residues. Looked up from germline, CDR1 is DFQATT and CDR2 is SNEGSKA (reference sequence). With 0 bases clipped from V and 4 bases from J, the junction kept 5 bases outside the gene matches. CDR3 nucleotides: TGCAGTGCTAGAGACCTTGCAGGGGGCACCGGGGAGCTGTTTTTT. This codes for CSARDLAGGTGELFF.

The V and J genes are TRBV2 and TRBJ1-4; D may be TRBD1 (5 bases). The V end was cut by 9 bases, the J end by 8 bases, with 16 bases between. Germline CDR1 reads SNHLY; CDR2 reads FYNNEI. The CDR3 extends over 13 amino acids. DNA of the CDR3: TGTGCCAGTAGGACCCAGGGTTTGGAAAAACTGTTTTTT. Protein sequence: CASRTQGLEKLFF.